These 17 T cell receptor beta chains originate from one sample sequenced in a study of OX40 agonist ivuxolimab in advanced cancers. The table came from immunoSEQ multiplex PCR; TCRdb's copy has only in-frame clones and leaves some out. The sample consists of more than 45,000 clones, nearly 95% of them appearing once. Sequencing used CD4+ or CD8+ T cells sorted from blood, obtained in a trial of the OX40 agonist ivuxolimab. These receptors were taken from an adult with an advanced solid tumor such as melanoma, head and neck, liver or kidney cancer.

The V and J genes are TRBV30 and TRBJ2-7, with 11 nucleotides matching TRBD1. Germline CDR1 GTSNPN, CDR2 SVGIG (reference sequence). With 4 bases clipped from V and 4 bases from J, the junction kept 9 bases outside the gene matches. This CDR3 is 15 amino acids long. This CDR3 is CAWNSPGQGVYEQYF. DNA of the CDR3: TGTGCCTGGAATAGTCCGGGACAGGGGGTTTACGAGCAGTACTTC.

The V and J genes are TRBV7-8 and TRBJ1-5; the D gene is possibly TRBD1 (6 bases). CDR1 is SGHVS and CDR2 is FQNEAQ in the germline V gene. V lost 5 bases and J lost 2, with 13 bases in between. CDR3 length: 15 amino acids. As DNA, the CDR3 is TGTGCCAGCAGCCAGCTGGGACAACGCAATCAGCCCCAGCATTTT. Translated: CASSQLGQRNQPQHF.

The chain has TRBV7-8 and TRBJ2-2; possible D gene TRBD1, 5 bases. This CDR3 contains 16 residues. Germline loops: CDR1 SGHVS, CDR2 FQNEAQ. Trimming stripped 5 bases from V and 0 bases from J, with 13 bases between. The CDR3 DNA sequence: TGTGCCAGCAGCATTCCGACAGTTTCGAACACCGGGGAGCTGTTTTTT. Translation gives CASSIPTVSNTGELFF.

V is TRBV10-2 and J is TRBJ1-1; 7 nucleotides line up with TRBD1. V lost 10 bases to trimming and J lost 3 bases; unmatched junction nucleotides: 8. The length of the CDR3 is 13 residues. Germline V gene lookup returns CDR1 WSHSY and CDR2 SAAADI. CDR3 region: CATGDRVDTEAFF. DNA for the CDR3: TGCGCCACCGGAGACAGGGTCGACACTGAAGCTTTCTTT.

This chain connects TRBV30 to TRBJ2-2; D is possibly TRBD1 or TRBD2 (6 bases each). The CDR3 sequence is 13 residues long. The V end was cut by 5 bases, the J end by 4 bases, with 11 bases between. From germline, CDR1 is GTSNPN and CDR2 SVGIG (reference sequence). The DNA of the CDR3 is TGTGCCTGGGGGGGGCCGGTCACCGGGGAGCTGTTTTTT. Its protein is CAWGGPVTGELFF.

The genes are TRBV27 and TRBJ1-2; D call uncertain. V shed 3 bases and J shed 6 bases, with 14 bases lying between them. The CDR3 sequence is 14 residues long. The germline V gene encodes CDR1 MNHEY and CDR2 SMNVEV (reference sequence). The CDR3 bases are TGTGCCAGCAGTTTGAGGGCGCGTACCCATGGCTACACCTTC. Protein: CASSLRARTHGYTF.

This clone has a single count. This chain uses TRBV29-1 with TRBJ2-1; perhaps TRBD2 as D (6 bases). Germline CDR1 reads SQVTM; CDR2 reads ANQGSEA. The CDR3 extends over 12 amino acids. Trimming removed 7 bases at V and 10 bases at J, with 17 bases between. CDR3 amino acids: CSAPNARGEQFF. The DNA for the CDR3 is TGCAGCGCCCCGAACGCCCGGGGGGAGCAGTTCTTC.

The count of this clone is one. The CDR3 sequence: CATSRDRGGRGKETQYF. Written as DNA, the CDR3 is TGTGCCACCAGCAGAGATCGGGGGGGGAGAGGGAAAGAGACCCAGTACTTC. The V call is TRBV15, the J call TRBJ2-5; 8 bases are shared with TRBD2. V shed 0 bases and J 3 bases; nucleotides not matched to a gene: 9. From germline, CDR1 is LNHNV and CDR2 YYDKDF (reference sequence). The CDR3 covers 17 residues.

CDR3 bases: TGTGCCAGCAGTTACGAGGATAGCGCGTACAATGAGCAGTTCTTC. Translating gives CASSYEDSAYNEQFF. The chain links TRBV6-5 to TRBJ2-1, with D maybe TRBD2 (5 bases). With 2 bases removed from V and 4 bases from J, the gap between germline ends came to 12 bases. CDR1 and CDR2 (germline): MNHEY, SVGAGI. The CDR3 length is 15 residues.

This chain connects TRBV15 to TRBJ1-5; D is undetermined. Germline V gene data show CDR1 as LNHNV and CDR2 as YYDKDF (reference sequence). CDR3 length: 12 residues. V shed 1 base and J shed 7 bases, with 5 bases lying between them. The CDR3 DNA is TGTGCCACCAGCAGAGGGGCCCAGCCCCAGCATTTT. Translated, it gives CATSRGAQPQHF.

This clone was counted once. This chain links TRBV6-5 with TRBJ1-4, with a tentative D call TRBD1 (6 bases). This CDR3 comprises 14 residues. In germline, CDR1 is MNHEY, CDR2 SVGAGI. Trimming cost V 5 bases and J 7 bases, with 14 bases left between them. The CDR3 region is CASSGWTATEKLFF. The CDR3 DNA sequence: TGTGCCAGCAGTGGGTGGACAGCCACTGAAAAACTGTTTTTT.

Regarding this clone: Other DNA sequences in the same sample also yield this CDR3. The chain recombines TRBV30 with TRBJ2-7, with 10 positions matching TRBD1. V gave up 2 bases and J gave up 3 bases; unmatched junction bases: 4. The CDR3 extends over 14 amino acids. Germline values: CDR1 GTSNPN, CDR2 SVGIG (reference sequence). CDR3 amino acids: CAWSSGTGDYEQYF. CDR3 in DNA: TGTGCCTGGAGTTCGGGGACAGGGGACTACGAGCAGTACTTC.

This chain connects TRBV6-1 to TRBJ2-3; 10 bases match TRBD2. Trimming removed 0 bases from V and 2 bases from J; junction bases left unmatched: 2. Looked up from germline, CDR1 is MNHNS and CDR2 is SASEGT. This CDR3 spans 16 amino acids. The CDR3 sequence: CASSEASGGFTDTQYF. The CDR3 DNA is TGTGCCAGCAGTGAAGCTAGCGGGGGGTTCACAGATACGCAGTATTTT.

The chain uses TRBV10-1 and TRBJ1-2; D is uncertain. This CDR3 has 12 residues. The ends were cut back, 2 bases at V and 2 bases at J, with 3 bases in the middle. Germline CDR1 is WNHNN and CDR2 is SYGVQD (reference sequence). CDR3 in DNA: TGCGCCAGCAGTGAGACGAACTATGGCTACACCTTC. Protein sequence: CASSETNYGYTF.

As regards this clone: The sample carries other DNA sequences with the same CDR3. The V call is TRBV5-4, the J call TRBJ1-2, with 8 nucleotides matching TRBD1. The CDR3 is 13 residues long. The germline V gene encodes CDR1 SGHNT and CDR2 YYREEE (reference sequence). The trim removed 2 bases at V and 4 bases at J, leaving 1 base unmatched. The CDR3 DNA sequence: TGTGCCAGCAGCTTAGACAGGGGCTATGGCTACACCTTC. Protein product: CASSLDRGYGYTF.

This clone was detected once. The chain carries TRBV9 and TRBJ2-3; 7 bases align to TRBD2. V lost 3 bases, J lost 5 bases, and 6 bases stayed unmatched. The CDR3 runs 14 residues. The germline CDR1 and CDR2 sequences are SGDLS and YYNGEE. The CDR3 DNA reads as TGTGCCAGCAGCGGGGGGACTAATATAGATACGCAGTATTTT. It yields the protein CASSGGTNIDTQYF.

The chain combines TRBV4-1 with TRBJ2-3; D gene ambiguous. Germline V gene data show CDR1 as MGHRA and CDR2 as YSYEKL. There are 13 residues in the CDR3. Trimming took 0 bases from V and 6 from J, leaving 7 bases between them. The CDR3 loop reads CASSQDNLDTQYF. CDR3 sequence (DNA): TGCGCCAGCAGCCAAGACAACCTGGATACGCAGTATTTT.